One T cell receptor beta chain is described in this entry. What it binds is not known. Germline values: CDR1 LNHDA, CDR2 SQIVND (reference sequence). This CDR3 has 13 residues. Between the trimmed V and J ends, which lost 5 bases and 2 bases, there was a span of 10 bases. These data originate in a study of cytomegalovirus exposure and HLA in healthy donors. Findings and caveats of the study: TCR sequences were mostly rare, though some public TCRs occurred in many donors. The authors enumerated around 150 TCR beta chains as linked to cytomegalovirus.

Profiling relied on immunoSEQ multiplex PCR, and the TCRdb table lists in-frame clones only, not all of them. The sample yields about 49,000 clones, 94% seen once. Sequencing was carried out using PBMCs. The TCR sequence derives from a woman aged 18-29 years in good health and CMV-seropositive. The chain employs TRBV19 and TRBJ2-7; the D is unclear. The DNA of the CDR3 is TGTGCCAGTAGTCGCCTAGAAACCTACGAGCAGTACTTC. Protein product: CASSRLETYEQYF.